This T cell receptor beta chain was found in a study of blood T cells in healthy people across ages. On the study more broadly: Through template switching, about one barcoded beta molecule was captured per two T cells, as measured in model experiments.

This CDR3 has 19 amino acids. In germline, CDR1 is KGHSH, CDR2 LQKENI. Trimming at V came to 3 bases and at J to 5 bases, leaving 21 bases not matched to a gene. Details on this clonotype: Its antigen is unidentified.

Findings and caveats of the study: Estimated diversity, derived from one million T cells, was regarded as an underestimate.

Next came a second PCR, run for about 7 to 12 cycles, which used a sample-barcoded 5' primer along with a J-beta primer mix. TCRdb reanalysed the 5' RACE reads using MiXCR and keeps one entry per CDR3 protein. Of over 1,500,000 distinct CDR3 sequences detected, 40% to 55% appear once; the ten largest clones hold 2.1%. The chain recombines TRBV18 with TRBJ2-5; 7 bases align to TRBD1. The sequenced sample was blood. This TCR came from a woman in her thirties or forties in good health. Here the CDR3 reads CASSPLNLNRGRNLETQYF. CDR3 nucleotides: TGTGCCAGCTCACCCCTAAACTTAAACAGGGGAAGAAACTTGGAGACCCAGTACTTC.